Below, 26 T cell receptor beta chains from the same sample are listed, as sequenced in a study of T cell responses to AZD1222 COVID-19 vaccine. Sequencing was performed with immunoSEQ multiplex PCR; in TCRdb, only in-frame clones are kept and a portion is missing. This sample yields around 120,000 clones, of which more than 85% are seen a single time; roughly 1.1% belongs to the top ten. The sequenced sample was peripheral blood, obtained on day 0 of AZD1222 vaccination. Source of these receptors: an adult in good health.

The J gene is TRBJ1-4, the V gene TRBV5-1; D unclear. Trimming shortened V by 5 bases and J by 4 bases, and 15 bases separated the two germline ends. The CDR3 spans 15 residues. Germline loops: CDR1 SGHRS, CDR2 YFSETQ. The chain's CDR3 is CASSTGRLRNEKLFF. In DNA form, the CDR3 reads TGCGCCAGCAGTACCGGGCGGCTCCGTAATGAAAAACTGTTTTTT.

This chain uses TRBV20-1 with TRBJ2-1; maybe TRBD2 (6 bases). V was pared by 4 bases and J by 5 bases, with 6 bases between. The germline gives CDR1 DFQATT, CDR2 SNEGSKA (reference sequence). The CDR3 loop spans 11 amino acids. DNA of the CDR3: TGCAGTGCTAAGCGGGACAATGAGCAGTTCTTC. Protein: CSAKRDNEQFF.

The rearrangement links TRBV7-2 to TRBJ1-1; D remains unclear. The CDR3 spans 13 residues. Germline V gene data show CDR1 as SGHTA and CDR2 as FQGNSA. Trimming left V 2 bases short and J 1 base short, with 5 bases between. The CDR3 reads CASSLIENTEAFF. In DNA, the CDR3 is TGTGCCAGCAGCTTAATTGAGAACACTGAAGCTTTCTTT.

This clone was seen just once. The rearrangement uses TRBV28 and TRBJ2-5; D tentatively reads TRBD1 or TRBD2 (5 bases each). Germline V CDR1 and CDR2: MDHEN, SYDVKM. V was clipped by 5 bases and J by 1 base, with 17 bases between them. This CDR3 has 16 residues. CDR3 nucleotide sequence: TGTGCCAGCAGTCCCCCACTAGGTGGGGGCCAAGAGACCCAGTACTTC. It translates to CASSPPLGGGQETQYF.

This chain uses TRBV7-2 with TRBJ1-3; no firm D call. Looked up from germline, CDR1 is SGHTA and CDR2 is FQGNSA. V lost 5 bases, J lost 0 bases, and 11 bases lay in between. The CDR3 loop spans 15 amino acids. The CDR3 sequence: CASSQTPYSGNTIYF. The CDR3 DNA reads as TGTGCCAGCAGCCAGACGCCCTACTCTGGAAACACCATATATTTT.

The DNA of the CDR3 is TGTGCCAGCAGTGAAACGTGGAAGGAGACCCAGTACTTC. It is translated as CASSETWKETQYF. The chain links TRBV6-1 to TRBJ2-5, with D unresolved. The CDR3 sequence is 13 residues long. Trimming left V 2 bases short and J 5 bases short, with 9 bases between. CDR1 is MNHNS, CDR2 SASEGT, per germline.

The rearrangement joins TRBV7-9 to TRBJ1-2; D is perhaps TRBD1 (5 bases). The germline V and J ends were trimmed by 1 base and 2 bases, with 11 bases remaining between them. The CDR3 is made up of 15 amino acids. Germline V gives CDR1 SEHNR, CDR2 FQNEAQ (reference sequence). The CDR3 nucleotides are TGTGCCAGCAGCTTAGGTCAGGGAGGCAACTATGGCTACACCTTC. Residues: CASSLGQGGNYGYTF.

The chain is built from TRBV7-9 and TRBJ2-7; D uncertain. V was shortened by 5 bases and J by 0 bases, with 11 bases between the two germline ends. The CDR3 sequence is 14 residues long. CDR1 and CDR2 (germline): SEHNR, FQNEAQ (reference sequence). The CDR3 DNA reads as TGTGCCAGCAGCCCGGTTCAGCGCTCCTACGAGCAGTACTTC. Its protein product is CASSPVQRSYEQYF.

The chain joins TRBV5-8 to TRBJ1-1; D gene uncertain. Trimming left V 3 bases short and J 4 bases short, with 13 bases between. CDR1 and CDR2 (germline): SGHTS, YDEGEE. This CDR3 region has 14 residues. In nucleotides, the CDR3 is TGTGCCAGCAGCTCTCGCGGAAGGAGCACTGAAGCTTTCTTT. Encoded protein: CASSSRGRSTEAFF.

The V call is TRBV19, the J call TRBJ2-3, with TRBD1 matching 7 bases. CDR1 is LNHDA and CDR2 is SQIVND in the germline V gene (reference sequence). Trimming removed 4 bases from V and 0 bases from J; junction bases left unmatched: 1. The CDR3 is 14 amino acids. The CDR3 region is CASSRQGSTDTQYF. CDR3 nucleotides: TGTGCCAGTAGTAGACAGGGTAGCACAGATACGCAGTATTTT.

The rearrangement links TRBV6-1 to TRBJ1-2; D is unclear. Deletions cut 1 base from V and 4 bases from J, with 4 bases between. The CDR3 sequence is 12 residues long. From germline, CDR1 is MNHNS and CDR2 SASEGT. This chain's CDR3 is CASSEVSYGYTF. As DNA, the CDR3 is TGTGCCAGCAGTGAAGTCAGCTATGGCTACACCTTC.

This chain connects TRBV7-2 to TRBJ1-4, with a weak D call TRBD1 (5 bases). Trimming stripped 1 base from V and 7 bases from J, with 13 bases between. CDR1 SGHTA and CDR2 FQGNSA come from the germline V gene. This CDR3 is built from 15 residues. CDR3 sequence reads: CASSLVAGETEKLFF. CDR3 sequence (DNA): TGTGCCAGCAGCTTAGTGGCGGGGGAGACTGAAAAACTGTTTTTT. The full variable domain, rest sourced from reference TRBV7-2 and TRBJ1-4, is GAGVSQSPSNKVTEKGKDVELRCDPISGHTALYWYRQSLGQGLEFLIYFQGNSAPDKSGLPSDRFSAERTGGSVSTLTIQRTQQEDSAVYLCASSLVAGETEKLFFGSGTQLSVL.

In its sample, this clone was seen once. This chain connects TRBV7-2 to TRBJ1-5; 7 nucleotides align to TRBD1. Germline V gene data show CDR1 as SGHTA and CDR2 as FQGNSA. Trimming cost V 3 bases and J 4 bases; bases outside gene matches: 3. The CDR3 has 14 amino acids. Here the CDR3 reads CASSFAGGNQPQHF. Here the CDR3 DNA reads TGTGCCAGCAGCTTTGCAGGGGGGAATCAGCCCCAGCATTTT.

The V and J genes are TRBV15 and TRBJ1-1, with 9 bases matching TRBD1. The CDR3 has 13 residues. The trim removed 5 bases at V and 3 bases at J, leaving 1 base unmatched. Germline lookup yields CDR1 LNHNV and CDR2 YYDKDF (reference sequence). Written as DNA, the CDR3 is TGTGCCACCAGCTGGACAGGGGACACTGAAGCTTTCTTT. Its translation is CATSWTGDTEAFF. The entire variable domain, with the rest obtained from reference TRBV15 and TRBJ1-1, is as follows: DAMVIQNPRYQVTQFGKPVTLSCSQTLNHNVMYWYQQKSSQAPKLLFHYYDKDFNNEADTPDNFQSRRPNTSFCFLDIRSPGLGDTAMYLCATSWTGDTEAFFGQGTRLTVV.

The genes are TRBV7-3 and TRBJ2-1; D ambiguous. The V end was cut by 1 base, the J end by 0 bases, with 4 bases between. This CDR3 has 14 residues. CDR1 is SGHTA and CDR2 is FQGTGA in the germline V gene. In DNA form, the CDR3 reads TGTGCCAGCAGCTTAATGAGCTCCTACAATGAGCAGTTCTTC. It encodes CASSLMSSYNEQFF.

The CDR3: CASLHTDDLNTIYF. The CDR3 DNA sequence: TGTGCCAGCCTACACACGGACGACTTAAACACCATATATTTT. The chain combines TRBV19 with TRBJ1-3; no definite D call. V was trimmed by 9 bases and J by 6 bases, leaving 18 bases between them. The V gene's germline CDR1 is LNHDA and CDR2 SQIVND (reference sequence). The CDR3 runs to 14 residues.

The rearrangement links TRBV7-8 to TRBJ1-6; D is unresolved. CDR3 size: 15 residues. Germline CDR1 reads SGHVS; CDR2 reads FQNEAQ. The V and J ends lost 2 bases and 7 bases respectively, with 12 bases between them. Here the CDR3 reads CASSLLSTRNSPLHF. The CDR3 DNA reads TGTGCCAGCAGCTTATTGTCCACGAGAAATTCACCCCTCCACTTT.

The genes are TRBV7-3 and TRBJ2-1; D tentatively reads TRBD1 or TRBD2 (5 bases each). The V end lost 2 bases, the J end lost 1 base, and 15 bases lay between the germline ends. CDR3 length: 17 amino acids. From germline, CDR1 is SGHTA and CDR2 FQGTGA. The chain's CDR3 is CASSLSRDPGSYNEQFF. The CDR3 coding sequence is TGTGCCAGCAGCTTATCGAGGGACCCGGGGTCCTACAATGAGCAGTTCTTC. The full variable domain, rest sourced from reference TRBV7-3 and TRBJ2-1, is GAGVSQTPSNKVTEKGKYVELRCDPISGHTALYWYRQSLGQGPEFLIYFQGTGAADDSGLPNDRFFAVRPEGSVSTLKIQRTERGDSAVYLCASSLSRDPGSYNEQFFGPGTRLTVL.

This sequence joins TRBV28 and TRBJ1-2; D possibly corresponds to TRBD1 (6 bases). V lost 8 bases to trimming and J lost 5 bases, with 21 bases between them. The length of the CDR3 is 15 residues. In germline, CDR1 is MDHEN, CDR2 SYDVKM. The chain's CDR3 is CASLPVRGPRYGYTF. In nucleotides, the CDR3 is TGTGCCAGCCTTCCCGTGCGGGGGCCGAGATATGGCTACACCTTC.

The CDR3 DNA is TGCGCCAGCAGTCAATGGAGGAATGAGCAGTTCTTC. Protein sequence: CASSQWRNEQFF. V and J are TRBV23-1 and TRBJ2-1; D is possibly TRBD2 (5 bases). TRBV23-1 is classed as an ORF, of uncertain function. The length of the CDR3 is 12 residues. V was shortened by 1 base and J by 7 bases, with 5 bases between the two germline ends.

The V gene is TRBV7-9, the J gene TRBJ1-3; 9 bases line up with TRBD1. V trimming: 5 bases; J trimming: 2 bases; junction bases outside the gene matches: 4. The CDR3 consists of 15 residues. Germline assignment: CDR1 SEHNR and CDR2 FQNEAQ (reference sequence). CDR3 loop: CASSDRDRAGNTIYF. The CDR3 nucleotides are TGTGCCAGCAGCGACCGGGACAGGGCTGGAAACACCATATATTTT.

To note about this clone: The junction departs from the called germline gene at one end, perhaps through a read error. The chain couples TRBV2 to TRBJ1-5, with D possibly matching TRBD1 (6 bases). The CDR3 runs 10 residues. Germline V gives CDR1 SNHLY, CDR2 FYNNEI. CDR3 sequence (DNA): TGTGCCAGCAGAGATGACAGGAGGGATTTT. It codes for CASRDDRRDF.

This chain connects TRBV7-6 to TRBJ2-6; no clear D. V lost 4 bases, J lost 0 bases, and 7 bases lay in between. Germline lookup yields CDR1 SGHVS and CDR2 FNYEAQ. The CDR3 is 15 residues long. CDR3 sequence (DNA): TGTGCCAGCAGCTCCCTTTACTCTGGGGCCAACGTCCTGACTTTC. This translates into CASSSLYSGANVLTF. The variable domain in full, with the rest retrieved from reference TRBV7-6 and TRBJ2-6, is GAGVSQSPRYKVTKRGQDVALRCDPISGHVSLYWYRQALGQGPEFLTYFNYEAQQDKSGLPNDRFSAERPEGSISTLTIQRTEQRDSAMYRCASSSLYSGANVLTFGAGSRLTVL.

The chain carries TRBV11-3 and TRBJ1-4; tentatively, D is TRBD1 (5 bases). Germline-derived CDR1 and CDR2 are SGHNT and YENEEA. CDR3 length equals 14 residues. The V end was cut by 10 bases, the J end by 3 bases, with 15 bases between. CDR3 loop: CATSTGGANEKLFF. The CDR3 DNA reads as TGTGCCACCTCCACGGGGGGGGCTAATGAAAAACTGTTTTTT.

V is TRBV3-1 (or the pseudogene TRBV3-2) and J is TRBJ1-2, with 9 bases lining up with TRBD1. Germline loops: CDR1 LGHDT, CDR2 YNNKEL (reference sequence). J lost 6 bases, V lost 6 bases, and 5 bases had no gene match. There are 13 residues in the CDR3. CDR3 amino acids: CASREWTGDGYTF. The CDR3 DNA follows: TGTGCCAGCAGGGAGTGGACAGGGGATGGCTACACCTTC.

The count of this clone is one. V usage is TRBV19 and J usage is TRBJ1-4, with D tentatively TRBD1 (5 bases). CDR1 and CDR2 from the germline V gene are LNHDA and SQIVND (reference sequence). The germline V and J ends were trimmed by 4 bases and 3 bases, with 9 bases remaining between them. The CDR3 spans 14 residues. This CDR3 is CASSTGTANEKLFF. In DNA form, the CDR3 reads TGTGCCAGTAGTACAGGGACGGCTAATGAAAAACTGTTTTTT. Looking up the rest from reference TRBV19 and TRBJ1-4 gives the full variable domain: DGGITQSPKYLFRKEGQNVTLSCEQNLNHDAMYWYRQDPGQGLRLIYYSQIVNDFQKGDIAEGYSVSREKKESFPLTVTSAQKNPTAFYLCASSTGTANEKLFFGSGTQLSVL.